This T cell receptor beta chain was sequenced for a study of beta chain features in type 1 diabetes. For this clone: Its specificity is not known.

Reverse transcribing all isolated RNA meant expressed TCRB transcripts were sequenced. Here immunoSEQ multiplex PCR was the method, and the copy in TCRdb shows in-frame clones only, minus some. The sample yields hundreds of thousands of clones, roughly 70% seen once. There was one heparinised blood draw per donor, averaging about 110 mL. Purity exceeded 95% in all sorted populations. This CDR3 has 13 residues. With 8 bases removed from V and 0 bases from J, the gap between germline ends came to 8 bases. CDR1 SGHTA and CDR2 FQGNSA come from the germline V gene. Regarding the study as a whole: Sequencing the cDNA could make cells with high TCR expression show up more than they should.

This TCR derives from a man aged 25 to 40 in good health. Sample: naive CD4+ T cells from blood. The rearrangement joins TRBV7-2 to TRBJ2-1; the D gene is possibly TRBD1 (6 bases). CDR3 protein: CASGQPSYNEQFF. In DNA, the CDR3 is TGTGCCAGCGGACAGCCCTCCTACAATGAGCAGTTCTTC.